A selection of T cell receptor beta chains follows, all from one sample in a study of blood T cell repertoires in COVID-19. Clones were read by immunoSEQ multiplex PCR, and TCRdb kept only the in-frame ones, dropping some. The sample records 180,000 or so clones, around nine tenths being singletons. The sequenced sample was peripheral blood. These receptors were collected from a man in his forties with acute or convalescent COVID-19. Both conserved end residues are part of each CDR3. D genes are given only for firm matches. Only part of the rows carry a size: once, few, many, or a class if the clone is expanded.

D | J | V | size | DNA | CDR3
TRBD1 | TRBJ2-7 | TRBV28 | NA | TGTGCCAGCAGTTTATCCGGGACAGGGAACTACGAGCAGTACTTC | CASSLSGTGNYEQYF
TRBD2 | TRBJ2-2 | TRBV5-1 | NA | TGCGCCAGCAGCCAAACGGGGGGGAACACCGGGGAGCTGTTTTTT | CASSQTGGNTGELFF
NA | TRBJ1-1 | TRBV30 | NA | TGTGCCTGGAGTAACCGTCCGGGTGAAGCTTTCTTT | CAWSNRPGEAFF
NA | TRBJ2-7 | TRBV5-5 | NA | TGTGCCAGCAGCTTCATGGCAGAGCAGTACTTC | CASSFMAEQYF
NA | TRBJ2-5 | TRBV28 | NA | TGTGCCAGCAGTCCCCAGACAGTCCAAGAGACCCAGTACTTC | CASSPQTVQETQYF
NA | TRBJ2-7 | TRBV3-1/TRBV3-2 | few | TGTGCCAGCAGCCAAGGAAGGGGTGAGCAGTACTTC | CASSQGRGEQYF
NA | TRBJ2-5 | TRBV15 | once | TGTGCCACCAGCAGAGATGAGGAGACCCAGTACTTC | CATSRDEETQYF
NA | TRBJ1-4 | TRBV2 | NA | TGTGCCAGCAGTGACACGCAGGGGAATGAAAAACTGTTTTTT | CASSDTQGNEKLFF
TRBD1 | TRBJ2-7 | TRBV6-5 | once | TGTGCCAGCAGTTTACAGGGGGCGAGCTCCTACGAGCAGTACTTC | CASSLQGASSYEQYF
NA | TRBJ1-1 | TRBV6-6 | once | TGTGCCAGCAGTTACGGGGGGGCCAAGAACACTGAAGCTTTCTTT | CASSYGGAKNTEAFF
NA | TRBJ1-1 | TRBV5-1 | NA | TGCGCCAGCAGCCCCCCCACGGGTTTGAACACTGAAGCTTTCTTT | CASSPPTGLNTEAFF
TRBD2 | TRBJ2-3 | TRBV18 | NA | TGTGCCAGCTCACCCCTAGCGGGCTCCACAGATACGCAGTATTTT | CASSPLAGSTDTQYF
NA | TRBJ2-7 | TRBV4-1 | NA | TGCGCCAGCAGCCAAGATGTCACAGGGAGCTCCTACGAGCAGTACTTC | CASSQDVTGSSYEQYF
NA | TRBJ1-4 | TRBV2 | NA | TGTGCCAGCAGTGACGGCGGTGGAAAACTGTTTTTT | CASSDGGGKLFF
TRBD1 | TRBJ2-7 | TRBV5-4 | NA | TGTGCCAGCAGCTTAGGACAGGGGGCGTCCTACGAGCAGTACTTC | CASSLGQGASYEQYF
TRBD1 | TRBJ2-2 | TRBV18 | NA | TGTGCCAGCTCCCGGGACAGAACGAACACCGGGGAGCTGTTTTTT | CASSRDRTNTGELFF
TRBD1 | TRBJ1-5 | TRBV28 | NA | TGTGCCAGCAGTTTATTTAGACAGGGGGCTTCGCAGCCCCAGCATTTT | CASSLFRQGASQPQHF
NA | TRBJ1-3 | TRBV10-3 | once | TGTGCCATCAGTGCCTTCGGGGCTGGAAACACCATATATTTT | CAISAFGAGNTIYF
NA | TRBJ2-7 | TRBV6-1 | NA | TGTGCCAGCAGTGAAGAAGCGGTGAACTCCTACGAGCAGTACTTC | CASSEEAVNSYEQYF
TRBD1 | TRBJ2-5 | TRBV27 | NA | TGTGCCAGCAGTTGGGACAGGGGGCGAGAGACCCAGTACTTC | CASSWDRGRETQYF
NA | TRBJ2-7 | TRBV6-5 | NA | TGTGCCAGCAGTTACGGGGTCCTAGCATCCTACGAGCAGTACTTC | CASSYGVLASYEQYF
TRBD2 | TRBJ2-7 | TRBV5-5 | NA | TGTGCCAGCAGCTTCGGCCTAGCGGCCCTTGATTCGTACTTC | CASSFGLAALDSYF
NA | TRBJ2-5 | TRBV5-6 | once | TGTGCCAGCAGCTTGAGGAGGGCACAAGAGACCCAGTACTTC | CASSLRRAQETQYF
NA | TRBJ1-2 | TRBV6-5 | NA | TGTGCCAGCAATAACAGAACAGGGTGGTACGGCTACACCTTC | CASNNRTGWYGYTF
NA | TRBJ2-7 | TRBV12-5 | NA | TGTGCTAGTGGCGACAGCGCTTACGAGCAGTACTTC | CASGDSAYEQYF
NA | TRBJ1-6 | TRBV12-3/TRBV12-4 | NA | TGTGCCAGCAGCAGGGTCTATAATTCACCCCTCCACTTT | CASSRVYNSPLHF
TRBD1 | TRBJ2-7 | TRBV29-1 | NA | TGCAGCGTGACCGGGACAGGGTTCAACGAGCAGTACTTC | CSVTGTGFNEQYF
TRBD1 | TRBJ2-5 | TRBV4-1 | NA | TGCGCCAGCAGCCAAGAGGGGGCAGGGGGAGAGACCCAGTACTTC | CASSQEGAGGETQYF
TRBD1 | TRBJ2-1 | TRBV27 | NA | TGTGCCAGCAGTTTTCCAGGGGGCTGGGGTGAGCAGTTCTTC | CASSFPGGWGEQFF
NA | TRBJ1-4 | TRBV19 | NA | TGTGCCAGTAGTTATGGCGGAGCAACTAATGAAAAACTGTTTTTT | CASSYGGATNEKLFF
NA | TRBJ2-3 | TRBV7-3 | NA | TGTGCCAGCAGTCTAATGGGAGGCACAGATACGCAGTATTTT | CASSLMGGTDTQYF
TRBD1 | TRBJ1-5 | TRBV28 | NA | TGTGCCAGCAGTCTCCCCGGGACAGGGGTGGGTCAGCCCCAGCATTTT | CASSLPGTGVGQPQHF
TRBD1 | TRBJ2-1 | TRBV27 | NA | TGTGCCAGCACTGCAGGGGGTTATGAGCAGTTCTTC | CASTAGGYEQFF
NA | TRBJ1-2 | TRBV4-1 | once | TGCGCCAGCAGCCAAGATGGGAGGAGAGCTAACTATGGCTACACCTTC | CASSQDGRRANYGYTF
NA | TRBJ1-5 | TRBV18 | NA | TGTGCCAGCTCAGCCAGCGGGAAGGGAGGTCAGCCCCAGCATTTT | CASSASGKGGQPQHF
NA | TRBJ2-5 | TRBV3-1/TRBV3-2 | NA | TGTGCCAGCAGCCAAGGAAGGACTTTCCAAGAGACCCAGTACTTC | CASSQGRTFQETQYF
TRBD1 | TRBJ1-3 | TRBV5-1 | NA | TGCGCCAGCAGCTTGGAGGGACAGATCTCTGGAAACACCATATATTTT | CASSLEGQISGNTIYF
TRBD1 | TRBJ2-7 | TRBV24-1 | once | TGTGCCACCAGTAATCCCGGGACAGGGGGCGACGAGCAGTACTTC | CATSNPGTGGDEQYF
TRBD2 | TRBJ2-1 | TRBV19 | once | TGTGCCAGTAGTGCGGGAGCTTTAAAGGGGGAGCAGTTCTTC | CASSAGALKGEQFF
NA | TRBJ1-6 | TRBV25-1 | NA | TGTGCCAGCAGTGAATCTCAGTCCTATTCACCCCTCCACTTT | CASSESQSYSPLHF
TRBD1 | TRBJ2-1 | TRBV27 | NA | TGTGCCAGCAGTTTCCAGGGGGCATACAATGAGCAGTTCTTC | CASSFQGAYNEQFF
NA | TRBJ2-7 | TRBV6-5 | NA | TGTGCCAGCAGACAGGGTTCAACCTACGAGCAGTACTTC | CASRQGSTYEQYF
TRBD1 | TRBJ1-2 | TRBV29-1 | NA | TGCAGCGTATACGTACAGGGGTTCTACACCTTC | CSVYVQGFYTF
NA | TRBJ2-1 | TRBV29-1 | NA | TGCAGCGTTGAGTTCAGTGTGCAGTCCTACAATGAGCAGTTCTTC | CSVEFSVQSYNEQFF
TRBD2 | TRBJ2-3 | TRBV4-3 | NA | TGCGCCAGCAGCCCCGGGGGACTAGCGGGGGGTCCTAGCACAGATACGCAGTATTTT | CASSPGGLAGGPSTDTQYF
NA | TRBJ1-3 | TRBV7-9 | NA | TGTGCCAGCCCGGGGAGACCTGGAAACACCATATATTTT | CASPGRPGNTIYF
NA | TRBJ1-4 | TRBV7-8 | NA | TGTGCCAGCAGCTTCCGCCCTGGGGGGAGGGCAACTAATGAAAAACTGTTTTTT | CASSFRPGGRATNEKLFF
TRBD1 | TRBJ1-1 | TRBV5-4 | NA | TGTGCCAGCAGCCTGGATGGGACAGGGAACACTGAAGCTTTCTTT | CASSLDGTGNTEAFF
NA | TRBJ2-2 | TRBV5-4 | NA | TGTGCCAGCAGCTTGCGGAACACCGGGGAGCTGTTTTTT | CASSLRNTGELFF
NA | TRBJ1-1 | TRBV19 | few | TGTGCCAGTATGGCAGGGGCCGGATATACTGAAGCTTTCTTT | CASMAGAGYTEAFF
TRBD2 | TRBJ2-1 | TRBV7-9 | NA | TGTGCCAGCAGCCCCCTTCTAGAACTAGCGGGGGACTACAATGAGCAGTTCTTC | CASSPLLELAGDYNEQFF
NA | TRBJ1-1 | TRBV3-1/TRBV3-2 | NA | TGTGCCAGCAGTGGGGGGGTTCTTAAAGCTTTCTTT | CASSGGVLKAFF
TRBD1 | TRBJ1-4 | TRBV5-1 | NA | TGCGCCAGCAGCTTGGCGGGGGACAGTACTACGGAAAAACTGTTTTTT | CASSLAGDSTTEKLFF
TRBD2 | TRBJ2-2 | TRBV6-6 | NA | TGTGCCAGCAGTCTAGGGGTGGGGGAGGGCACCGGGGAGCTGTTTTTT | CASSLGVGEGTGELFF